This T cell receptor beta chain derives from a study of tumor-infiltrating lymphocytes in localized non-small cell lung cancer. The CDR3 loop spans 18 amino acids. The germline CDR1 and CDR2 sequences are SGHDN and FVKESK. V trimming: 3 bases; J trimming: 7 bases; junction bases outside the gene matches: 12. The protocol was immunoSEQ multiplex PCR, while the TCRdb copy is restricted to in-frame clones and leaves out a portion. The data show 9,500 to 15,000 clones, with around 79% seen just once and over 3.5% held by the top ten. The chain joins TRBV14 to TRBJ2-1, with TRBD2 matching 13 bases. Sample: lung tumor tissue. This clonotype was sampled from a human donor with non-small cell lung cancer. The CDR3 here is CASSQRGLAGRSRNEQFF. In DNA, the CDR3 is TGTGCCAGCAGCCAGAGGGGACTAGCGGGAAGGTCTAGGAATGAGCAGTTCTTC. Together with reference TRBV14 and TRBJ2-1, the CDR3 gives the full variable domain: EAGVTQFPSHSVIEKGQTVTLRCDPISGHDNLYWYRRVMGKEIKFLLHFVKESKQDESGMPNNRFLAERTGGTYSTLKVQPAELEDSGVYFCASSQRGLAGRSRNEQFFGPGTRLTVL.